The 5 T cell receptor beta chains reported below all come from one sample, sequenced in a study of CD8 T cells in Susac syndrome. After extraction with the RNeasy kit, about 0.45 to 1 ug of the RNA was reverse transcribed using random hexamers. TCRdb reprocessed the immunoSEQ multiplex PCR reads with MiXCR, giving one entry per CDR3 protein. This sample has about 180,000 distinct CDR3 sequences, with more than 95% found just once. The specimen was CD4+ T cells from PBMCs. These receptor sequences come from a human donor with Susac syndrome.

The CDR3 DNA sequence: TGCAGTGCCTCCGGGACTATAATTGAGACCCAGTACTTC. Its translation: CSASGTIIETQYF. V usage is TRBV20-1 and J usage is TRBJ2-5, with 7 nucleotides matching TRBD2. The trim removed 6 bases at V and 5 bases at J, leaving 9 bases unmatched. The CDR3 consists of 13 residues. Germline loops: CDR1 DFQATT, CDR2 SNEGSKA (reference sequence).

The V call is TRBV28, the J call TRBJ2-1, with 11 nucleotides matching TRBD1. The CDR3 is 15 amino acids. V shed 7 bases and J 6 bases; nucleotides not matched to a gene: 8. Germline V gene lookup returns CDR1 MDHEN and CDR2 SYDVKM. The CDR3 bases are TGTGCCAGCAATCGACCGGGACAGGGGGTCAATGAGCAGTTCTTC. Translation: CASNRPGQGVNEQFF.

This clonotype occurred once. The chain joins TRBV25-1 to TRBJ2-1, with TRBD2 matching 13 bases. CDR3 length: 17 amino acids. Germline CDR1 MGHDK, CDR2 SYGVNS. Trimming cost V 3 bases and J 7 bases; bases outside gene matches: 9. The CDR3 is CASSDQGLAGDVNEQFF. The CDR3 DNA sequence: TGTGCCAGCAGTGATCAAGGACTAGCGGGAGACGTGAATGAGCAGTTCTTC.

This clonotype came up a few times. This chain uses TRBV30 with TRBJ1-5; TRBD1 is a possible D gene (5 bases). CDR1 is GTSNPN and CDR2 is SVGIG in the germline V gene (reference sequence). This CDR3 has 13 residues. Trimming removed 2 bases from V and 5 bases from J, with 10 bases in between. The chain's CDR3 is CAWSRQGDQPQHF. In nucleotides, the CDR3 is TGTGCCTGGAGTAGGCAGGGCGATCAGCCCCAGCATTTT.

The J gene is TRBJ2-2, the V gene TRBV12-3 or TRBV12-4; 9 nucleotides line up with TRBD1. J was trimmed by 4 bases and V by 7 bases; bases with no gene match: 4. The CDR3 is made up of 14 amino acids. In DNA form, the CDR3 reads TGTGCCAGCACCGGACAGGGGTTCACCGGGGAGCTGTTTTTT. Translated, it gives CASTGQGFTGELFF.